This is a list of T cell receptor beta chains from one sample in a study of T cells in tuberculosis. The table came from immunoSEQ multiplex PCR; TCRdb's copy has only in-frame clones and leaves some out. The sample shows about 88,000 clones, approximately 91% of them seen only once. The sequenced sample consisted of CD1b-GMM tetramer-negative cells sorted from PBMCs. The origin of the receptors is an adult woman with latent tuberculosis. Each CDR3 is given with its conserved first and last residue. A D gene is named only where the DNA matches it firmly. A row's size may be missing; if present it is once, few, many or a size class.

j_gene: TRBJ2-1; v_gene: TRBV2; d_gene: -; abundance: -; CDR3nt: TGTGCCAGCAGACTGACAAATGAGCAGTTCTTC; CDR3aa: CASRLTNEQFF
j_gene: TRBJ2-3; v_gene: TRBV11-2; d_gene: TRBD1; abundance: -; CDR3nt: TGTGCCAGCAGCCTACTGGACAGGGGACTCACAGATACGCAGTATTTT; CDR3aa: CASSLLDRGLTDTQYF
j_gene: TRBJ1-1; v_gene: TRBV7-9; d_gene: -; abundance: -; CDR3nt: TGTGCCAGCAGCCGTCTTAGGGACAAGAACACTGAAGCTTTCTTT; CDR3aa: CASSRLRDKNTEAFF
j_gene: TRBJ1-5; v_gene: TRBV28; d_gene: -; abundance: -; CDR3nt: TGTGCCAGCAGACTACAGGTCAATCAGCCCCAGCATTTT; CDR3aa: CASRLQVNQPQHF
j_gene: TRBJ2-1; v_gene: TRBV28; d_gene: TRBD1; abundance: once; CDR3nt: TGTGCCAGCATCCCAGGGGGCCCTTACAATGAGCAGTTCTTC; CDR3aa: CASIPGGPYNEQFF
j_gene: TRBJ2-5; v_gene: TRBV2; d_gene: -; abundance: -; CDR3nt: TGTGCCAGCCAGACTAGGGCGGGGGCCGGAGAGACCCAGTACTTC; CDR3aa: CASQTRAGAGETQYF
j_gene: TRBJ1-2; v_gene: TRBV11-2; d_gene: TRBD1; abundance: -; CDR3nt: TGTGCCAGCAGCTCTATTACAGGGGGCGACTATGGCTACACCTTC; CDR3aa: CASSSITGGDYGYTF
j_gene: TRBJ1-6; v_gene: TRBV27; d_gene: TRBD1; abundance: -; CDR3nt: TGTGCCAGCAGTGACAGGGGGTCTTCACCCCTCCACTTT; CDR3aa: CASSDRGSSPLHF
j_gene: TRBJ1-2; v_gene: TRBV27; d_gene: TRBD1; abundance: -; CDR3nt: TGTGCCAGCAGTTTAAGTAGGGGGCTATTAAGGAACTATGGCTACACCTTC; CDR3aa: CASSLSRGLLRNYGYTF
j_gene: TRBJ2-6; v_gene: TRBV4-3; d_gene: -; abundance: -; CDR3nt: TGCGCCAGCAGCCAATTAGGGGAAGGCTCTGGGGCCAACGTCCTGACTTTC; CDR3aa: CASSQLGEGSGANVLTF
j_gene: TRBJ1-1; v_gene: TRBV10-2; d_gene: TRBD1; abundance: once; CDR3nt: TGCGCCACGCAGGGGGCTAGAAGGGACACTGAAGCTTTCTTT; CDR3aa: CATQGARRDTEAFF
j_gene: TRBJ2-5; v_gene: TRBV5-1; d_gene: -; abundance: -; CDR3nt: TGCGCCAGCACCCCCTACAGGATACAAGAGACCCAGTACTTC; CDR3aa: CASTPYRIQETQYF
j_gene: TRBJ1-5; v_gene: TRBV4-1; d_gene: -; abundance: -; CDR3nt: TGCGCCAGCAGCCATACAGAGAATCAGCCCCAGCATTTT; CDR3aa: CASSHTENQPQHF
j_gene: TRBJ2-1; v_gene: TRBV29-1; d_gene: -; abundance: once; CDR3nt: TGCAGCGCCCGAGCAGGGCTATACAATGAGCAGTTCTTC; CDR3aa: CSARAGLYNEQFF
j_gene: TRBJ1-6; v_gene: TRBV7-9; d_gene: TRBD1; abundance: -; CDR3nt: TGTGCCAGCAGCCGGACAGGTGTAAATTCACCCCTCCACTTT; CDR3aa: CASSRTGVNSPLHF
j_gene: TRBJ2-3; v_gene: TRBV11-2; d_gene: TRBD2; abundance: -; CDR3nt: TGTGCCAGCAGCCCAAGGGGGGCGGGGGGCCTTGATACGCAGTATTTT; CDR3aa: CASSPRGAGGLDTQYF
j_gene: TRBJ1-5; v_gene: TRBV27; d_gene: TRBD1; abundance: -; CDR3nt: TGTGCCAGCAGTCCAGACAGGGGAATTCAGCCCCAGCATTTT; CDR3aa: CASSPDRGIQPQHF
j_gene: TRBJ2-3; v_gene: TRBV20-1; d_gene: -; abundance: -; CDR3nt: TGCAGCTGGGGGGGCACAGATACGCAGTATTTT; CDR3aa: CSWGGTDTQYF
j_gene: TRBJ1-5; v_gene: TRBV27; d_gene: -; abundance: -; CDR3nt: TGTGCCAGCAGTCCGGGGGTTCGGGGTCAGCCCCAGCATTTT; CDR3aa: CASSPGVRGQPQHF
j_gene: TRBJ2-7; v_gene: TRBV7-7; d_gene: -; abundance: once; CDR3nt: TGTGCTAGCAGCTTAGGCAGGTTCTACGAGCAGTACTTC; CDR3aa: CASSLGRFYEQYF